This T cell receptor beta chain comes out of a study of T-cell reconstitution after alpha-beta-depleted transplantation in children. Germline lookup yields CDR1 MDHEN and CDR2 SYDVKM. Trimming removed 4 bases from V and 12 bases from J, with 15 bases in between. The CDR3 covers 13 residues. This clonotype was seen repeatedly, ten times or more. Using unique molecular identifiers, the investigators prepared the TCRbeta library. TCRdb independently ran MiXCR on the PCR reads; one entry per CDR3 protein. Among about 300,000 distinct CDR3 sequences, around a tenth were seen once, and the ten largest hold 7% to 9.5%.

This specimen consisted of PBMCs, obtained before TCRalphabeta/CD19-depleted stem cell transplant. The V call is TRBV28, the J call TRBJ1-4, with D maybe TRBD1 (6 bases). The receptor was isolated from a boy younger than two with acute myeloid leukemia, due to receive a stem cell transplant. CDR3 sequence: CASSWGAPEELFF. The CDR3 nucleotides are TGTGCCAGCAGTTGGGGGGCGCCTGAGGAACTGTTTTTT.